This TCR beta chain was documented in a study of blood T cell repertoires in COVID-19. Study-wide background: Italy, Spain and the United States were the sources of the convalescent and acute COVID-19 samples. The cDNA or gDNA used as material had been derived from T cells, B-cell-depleted T cells, or PBMCs.

Using immunoSEQ multiplex PCR, the repertoire was profiled, and TCRdb retains in-frame clones only, with some absent. This table has 300,000 to 350,000 clones, 80% to 95% appearing once. The germline V and J ends were trimmed by 6 bases and 0 bases, with 15 bases remaining between them. CDR1 and CDR2 (germline): MNHEY, SMNVEV (reference sequence). The CDR3 length is 16 residues. The material sequenced was peripheral blood. The rearrangement joins TRBV27 to TRBJ1-5, with D unresolved. The clonotype was recovered from a woman aged 25 to 39 with COVID-19, enrolled during active disease. CDR3 in DNA: TGTGCCAGCAGCCATTATGGCGGATATAGCAATCAGCCCCAGCATTTT. Translating gives CASSHYGGYSNQPQHF.